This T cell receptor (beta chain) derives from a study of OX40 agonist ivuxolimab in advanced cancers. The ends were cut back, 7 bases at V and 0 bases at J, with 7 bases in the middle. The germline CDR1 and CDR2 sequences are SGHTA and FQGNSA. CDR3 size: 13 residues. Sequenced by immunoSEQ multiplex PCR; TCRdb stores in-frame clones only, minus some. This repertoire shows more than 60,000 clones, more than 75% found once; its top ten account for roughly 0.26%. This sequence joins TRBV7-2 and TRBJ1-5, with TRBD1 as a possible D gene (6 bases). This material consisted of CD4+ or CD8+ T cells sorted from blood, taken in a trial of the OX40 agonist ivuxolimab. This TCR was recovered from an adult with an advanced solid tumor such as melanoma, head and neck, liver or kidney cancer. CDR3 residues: CASTGASNQPQHF. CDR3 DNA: TGTGCCAGCACAGGGGCTAGCAATCAGCCCCAGCATTTT.